Described below is a single T cell receptor beta chain sequence and its context. Its antigen is undetermined. These data are taken from a study of PD-1 blockade in classical Hodgkin lymphoma. Study results and caveats: Reported baseline diversity: healthy donors highest, relapsed/refractory patients lowest.

Germline V gives CDR1 SQVTM, CDR2 ANQGSEA. V was pared by 7 bases and J by 4 bases, with 6 bases of the junction left unmatched. This CDR3 has 13 amino acids. Relapse after autologous stem cell transplantation occurred in every patient, and brentuximab vedotin exposure varied. Data came from immunoSEQ multiplex PCR; TCRdb stores just in-frame clones and leaves some out. The table includes 46,000 or so clones, 80% detected once. The source was peripheral blood mononuclear cells (PBMCs), collected before the second cycle of nivolumab. This clonotype originated in a human donor with classical Hodgkin lymphoma. This chain connects TRBV29-1 to TRBJ2-2; 7 bases fit TRBD1. The CDR3 sequence: CSAWTGGTGELFF. The CDR3 DNA sequence: TGCAGCGCCTGGACAGGAGGCACCGGGGAGCTGTTTTTT.